Below, one T cell receptor beta chain is given with its context. The data were obtained in a study of blood T cell repertoires in COVID-19. Study-wide context: Sites across the United States, Italy and Spain contributed samples from acute and convalescent COVID-19. The analysed material was cDNA or gDNA that came from T cells, B-cell-depleted T cells, or PBMCs.

Per the original data handling: Nucleated cell number was recorded as an estimate derived from reference gene primer amplification. Sequenced by immunoSEQ multiplex PCR; TCRdb stores in-frame clones only, minus some. V, J and clone size derive from that table, while D and trimming were established from the DNA sequence. This table holds tens of thousands of clones, approximately 90% found once. What was sequenced was peripheral blood. The TCR sequence derives from a human donor in a cohort sampled during active COVID-19.

In DNA form, the CDR3 reads TGTGCCAGCAGGACGACAGGGGAGCATGAGCAGTTCTTC. Its translation: CASRTTGEHEQFF. J is TRBJ2-1 and V is TRBV5-5; 8 bases match TRBD1. The J segment lost 8 bases and the V segment lost 5 bases, leaving 6 bases of the junction unmatched. Germline CDR1 reads SGHKS; CDR2 reads YYEKEE (reference sequence). This CDR3 region has 13 residues.